This T cell receptor beta chain was captured in a study of identical twins. Study-wide findings and caveats: Beta out-of-frame twin sharing showed a weaker excess. With abundant cord blood beta clonotypes, insertions were fewer; memory repertoires showed no such pattern.

In TCRdb, the 5' RACE reads were re-called with MiXCR into one record per CDR3 protein. Of around 240,000 distinct CDR3 sequences listed, more than 9% are singletons. The table lists this clonotype with many counts. The antigen is unknown. V shed 1 base, J shed 7 bases, and the junction held 8 bases outside the gene matches. Germline V gene data show CDR1 as SGHRS and CDR2 as YFSETQ. The CDR3 has 15 residues. This TCR derives from a man aged 45-60 years in good health. The chain joins TRBV5-1 to TRBJ2-7, with 10 bases that match TRBD1. The specimen sequenced was memory T cells sorted from blood. As DNA, the CDR3 is TGCGCCAGCAGCTTGACCGGGACAGGGGAGTGGGAGCAGTACTTC. Protein: CASSLTGTGEWEQYF. The full variable domain, rest sourced from reference TRBV5-1 and TRBJ2-7, is KAGVTQTPRYLIKTRGQQVTLSCSPISGHRSVSWYQQTPGQGLQFLFEYFSETQRNKGNFPGRFSGRQFSNSRSEMNVSTLELGDSALYLCASSLTGTGEWEQYFGPGTRLTVT.